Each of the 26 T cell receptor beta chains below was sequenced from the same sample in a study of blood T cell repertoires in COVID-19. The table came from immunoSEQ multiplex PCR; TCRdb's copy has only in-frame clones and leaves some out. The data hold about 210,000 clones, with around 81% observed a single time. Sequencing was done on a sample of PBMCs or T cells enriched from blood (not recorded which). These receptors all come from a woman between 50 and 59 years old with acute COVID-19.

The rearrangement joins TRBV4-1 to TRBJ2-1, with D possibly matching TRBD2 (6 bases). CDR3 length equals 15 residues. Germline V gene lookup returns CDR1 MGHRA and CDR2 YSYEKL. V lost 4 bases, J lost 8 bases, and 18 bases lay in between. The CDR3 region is CASSPLGRGADEQFF. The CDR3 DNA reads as TGCGCCAGCAGCCCCTTAGGGCGCGGGGCGGATGAGCAGTTCTTC.

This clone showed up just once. Here the CDR3 reads CASSVTGQPIYGYTF. CDR3 DNA sequence: TGTGCCAGCAGCGTAACGGGACAGCCTATTTATGGCTACACCTTC. V usage is TRBV9 and J usage is TRBJ1-2; 7 bases match TRBD1. CDR1 is SGDLS and CDR2 is YYNGEE in the germline V gene. J lost 5 bases, V lost 1 base, and 8 bases had no gene match. The CDR3 length is 15 residues.

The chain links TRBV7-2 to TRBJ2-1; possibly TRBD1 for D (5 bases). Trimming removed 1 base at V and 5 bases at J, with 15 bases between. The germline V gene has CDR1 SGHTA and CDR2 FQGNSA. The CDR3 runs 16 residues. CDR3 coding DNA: TGTGCCAGCAGCTTAGTTGCAGCCCCAGGGCACAATGAGCAGTTCTTC. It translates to CASSLVAAPGHNEQFF.

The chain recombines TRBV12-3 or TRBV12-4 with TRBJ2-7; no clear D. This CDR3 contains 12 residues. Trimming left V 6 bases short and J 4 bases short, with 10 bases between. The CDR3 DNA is TGTGCCAGCAGCATAGCCAGTTACGAGCAGTACTTC. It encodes CASSIASYEQYF.

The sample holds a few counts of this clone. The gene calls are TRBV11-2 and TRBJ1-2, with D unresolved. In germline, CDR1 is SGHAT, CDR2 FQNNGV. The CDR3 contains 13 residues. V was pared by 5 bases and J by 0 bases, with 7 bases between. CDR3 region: CASSITANYGYTF. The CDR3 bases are TGTGCCAGCAGCATCACAGCTAACTATGGCTACACCTTC.

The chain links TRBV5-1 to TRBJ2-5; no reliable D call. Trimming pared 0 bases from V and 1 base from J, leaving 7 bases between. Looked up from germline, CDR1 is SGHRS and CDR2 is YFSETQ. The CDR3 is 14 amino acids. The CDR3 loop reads CASSLATVQETQYF. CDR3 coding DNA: TGCGCCAGCAGCTTGGCCACAGTCCAAGAGACCCAGTACTTC.

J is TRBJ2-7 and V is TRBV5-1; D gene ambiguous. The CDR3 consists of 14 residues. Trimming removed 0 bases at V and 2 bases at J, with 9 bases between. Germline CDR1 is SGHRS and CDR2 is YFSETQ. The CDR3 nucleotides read TGCGCCAGCAGCTTGGGCGGTTTAACCTACGAGCAGTACTTC. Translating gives CASSLGGLTYEQYF.

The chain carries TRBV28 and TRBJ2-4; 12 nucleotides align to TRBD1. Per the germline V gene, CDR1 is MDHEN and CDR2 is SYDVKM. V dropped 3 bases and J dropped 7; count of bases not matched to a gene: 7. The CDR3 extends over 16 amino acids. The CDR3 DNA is TGTGCCAGCAGTTTTCGGGACAGGGGGCTCTATAACATTCAGTACTTC. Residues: CASSFRDRGLYNIQYF.

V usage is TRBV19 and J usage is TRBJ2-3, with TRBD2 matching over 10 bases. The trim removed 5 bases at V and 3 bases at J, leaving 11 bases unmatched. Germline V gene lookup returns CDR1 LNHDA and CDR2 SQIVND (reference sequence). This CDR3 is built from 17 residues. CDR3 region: CASSPKFPSGRTDTQYF. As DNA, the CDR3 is TGTGCCAGTAGTCCTAAGTTCCCTAGCGGGAGAACAGATACGCAGTATTTT. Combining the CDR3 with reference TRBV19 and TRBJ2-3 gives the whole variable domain DGGITQSPKYLFRKEGQNVTLSCEQNLNHDAMYWYRQDPGQGLRLIYYSQIVNDFQKGDIAEGYSVSREKKESFPLTVTSAQKNPTAFYLCASSPKFPSGRTDTQYFGPGTRLTVL.

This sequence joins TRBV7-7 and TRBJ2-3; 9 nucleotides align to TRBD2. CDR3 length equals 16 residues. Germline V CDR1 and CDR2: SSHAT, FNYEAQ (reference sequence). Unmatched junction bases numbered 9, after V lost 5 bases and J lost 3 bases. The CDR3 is CASSRSAGGGTDTQYF. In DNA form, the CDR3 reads TGTGCCAGCAGCCGATCTGCGGGAGGGGGTACAGATACGCAGTATTTT.

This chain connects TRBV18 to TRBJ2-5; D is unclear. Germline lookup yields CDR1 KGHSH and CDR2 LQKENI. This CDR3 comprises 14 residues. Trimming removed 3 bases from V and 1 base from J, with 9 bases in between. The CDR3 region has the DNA TGTGCCAGCTCACCCAACATGGCCCAAGAGACCCAGTACTTC. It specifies CASSPNMAQETQYF.

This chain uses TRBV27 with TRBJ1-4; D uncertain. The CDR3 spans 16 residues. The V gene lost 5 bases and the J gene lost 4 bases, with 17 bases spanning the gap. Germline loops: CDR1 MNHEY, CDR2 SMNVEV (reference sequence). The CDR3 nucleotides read TGTGCCAGCAGTCTAACCGGAGGACGGGATAATGAAAAACTGTTTTTT. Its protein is CASSLTGGRDNEKLFF.

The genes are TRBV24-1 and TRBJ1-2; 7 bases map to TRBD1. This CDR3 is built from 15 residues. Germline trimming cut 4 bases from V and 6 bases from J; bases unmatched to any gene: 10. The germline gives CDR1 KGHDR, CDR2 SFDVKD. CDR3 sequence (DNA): TGTGCCACCAGTGACCCCCATGGGACAGAGGATGGCTACACCTTC. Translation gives CATSDPHGTEDGYTF.

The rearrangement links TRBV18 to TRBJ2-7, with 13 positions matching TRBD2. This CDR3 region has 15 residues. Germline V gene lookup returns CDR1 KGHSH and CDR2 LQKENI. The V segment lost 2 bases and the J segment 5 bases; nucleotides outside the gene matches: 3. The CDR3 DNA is TGTGCCAGCTCACCAAGAGGACTAGCGGGAGACGAGCAGTACTTC. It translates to CASSPRGLAGDEQYF. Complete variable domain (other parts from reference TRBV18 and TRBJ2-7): NAGVMQNPRHLVRRRGQEARLRCSPMKGHSHVYWYRQLPEEGLKFMVYLQKENIIDESGMPKERFSAEFPKEGPSILRIQQVVRGDSAAYFCASSPRGLAGDEQYFGPGTRLTVT.

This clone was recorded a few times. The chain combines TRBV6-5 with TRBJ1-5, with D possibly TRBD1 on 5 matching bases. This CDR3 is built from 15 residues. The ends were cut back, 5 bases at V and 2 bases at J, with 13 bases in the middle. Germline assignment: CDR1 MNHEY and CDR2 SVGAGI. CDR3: CASSRQGLGNQPQHF. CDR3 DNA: TGTGCCAGCAGTCGCCAGGGTTTAGGCAATCAGCCCCAGCATTTT.

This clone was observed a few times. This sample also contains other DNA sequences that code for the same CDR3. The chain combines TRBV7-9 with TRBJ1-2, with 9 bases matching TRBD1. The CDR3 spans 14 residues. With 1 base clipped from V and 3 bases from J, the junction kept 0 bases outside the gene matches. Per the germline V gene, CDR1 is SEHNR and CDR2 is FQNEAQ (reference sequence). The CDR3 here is CASSLGQGDYGYTF. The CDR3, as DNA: TGTGCCAGCAGCTTAGGACAGGGGGACTATGGCTACACCTTC.

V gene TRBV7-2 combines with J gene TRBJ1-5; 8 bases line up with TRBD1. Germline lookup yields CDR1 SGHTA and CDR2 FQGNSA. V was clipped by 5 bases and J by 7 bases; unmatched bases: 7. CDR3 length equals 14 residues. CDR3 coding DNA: TGTGCCAGCAGCGGAGACAGGGGAGGCCAGCCCCAGCATTTT. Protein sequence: CASSGDRGGQPQHF.

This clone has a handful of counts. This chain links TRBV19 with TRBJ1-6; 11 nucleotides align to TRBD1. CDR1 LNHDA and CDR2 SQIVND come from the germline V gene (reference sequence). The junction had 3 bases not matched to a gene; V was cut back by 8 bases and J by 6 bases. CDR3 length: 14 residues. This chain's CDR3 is CASQDRGLNSPLHF. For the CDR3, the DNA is TGTGCCAGTCAGGACAGGGGGCTTAATTCACCCCTCCACTTT.

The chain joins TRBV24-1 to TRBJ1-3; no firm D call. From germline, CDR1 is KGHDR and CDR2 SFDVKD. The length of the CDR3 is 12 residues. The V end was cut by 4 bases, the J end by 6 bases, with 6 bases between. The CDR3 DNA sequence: TGTGCCACCAGTGACCTTCTAAACACCATATATTTT. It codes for CATSDLLNTIYF.

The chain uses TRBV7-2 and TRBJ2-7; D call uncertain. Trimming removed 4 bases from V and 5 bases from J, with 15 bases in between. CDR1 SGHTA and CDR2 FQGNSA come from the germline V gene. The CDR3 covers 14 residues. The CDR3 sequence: CASSSGSSHHEQYF. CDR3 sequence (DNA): TGTGCCAGCAGCTCCGGGTCCTCGCACCACGAGCAGTACTTC.

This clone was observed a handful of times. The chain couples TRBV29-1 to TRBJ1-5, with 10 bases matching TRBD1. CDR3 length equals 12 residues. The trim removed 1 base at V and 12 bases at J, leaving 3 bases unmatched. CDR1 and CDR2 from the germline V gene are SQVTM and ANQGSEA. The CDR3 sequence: CSVEGQGAGQHF. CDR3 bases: TGCAGCGTTGAAGGACAGGGGGCCGGCCAGCATTTT. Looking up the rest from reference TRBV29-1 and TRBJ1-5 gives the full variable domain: SAVISQKPSRDICQRGTSLTIQCQVDSQVTMMFWYRQQPGQSLTLIATANQGSEATYESGFVIDKFPISRPNLTFSTLTVSNMSPEDSSIYLCSVEGQGAGQHFGDGTRLSIL.

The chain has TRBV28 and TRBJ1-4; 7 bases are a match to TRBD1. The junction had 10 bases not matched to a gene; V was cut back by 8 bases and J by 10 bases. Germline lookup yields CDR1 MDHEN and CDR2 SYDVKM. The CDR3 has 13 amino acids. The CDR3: CASETGVFGKLFF. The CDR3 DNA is TGTGCCAGCGAAACAGGGGTATTCGGAAAACTGTTTTTT.

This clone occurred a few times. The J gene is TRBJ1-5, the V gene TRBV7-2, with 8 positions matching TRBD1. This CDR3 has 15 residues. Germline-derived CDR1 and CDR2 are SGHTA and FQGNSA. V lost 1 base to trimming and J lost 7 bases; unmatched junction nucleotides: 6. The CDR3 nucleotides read TGTGCCAGCAGCTTAGGGGGGGCAGGGGGCCAGCCCCAGCATTTT. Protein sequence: CASSLGGAGGQPQHF.

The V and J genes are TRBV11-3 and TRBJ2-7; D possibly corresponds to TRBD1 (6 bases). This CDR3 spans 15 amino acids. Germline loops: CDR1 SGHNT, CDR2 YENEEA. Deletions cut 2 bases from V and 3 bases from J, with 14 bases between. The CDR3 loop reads CASSLHVNRDYEQYF. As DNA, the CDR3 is TGTGCCAGCAGCTTACACGTTAACAGGGACTACGAGCAGTACTTC.

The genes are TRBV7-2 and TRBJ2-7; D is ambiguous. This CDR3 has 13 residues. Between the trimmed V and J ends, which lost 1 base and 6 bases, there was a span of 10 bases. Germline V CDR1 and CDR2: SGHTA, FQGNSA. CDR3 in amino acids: CASSLGYSAEQYF. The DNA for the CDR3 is TGTGCCAGCAGCTTAGGATACTCCGCCGAGCAGTACTTC.

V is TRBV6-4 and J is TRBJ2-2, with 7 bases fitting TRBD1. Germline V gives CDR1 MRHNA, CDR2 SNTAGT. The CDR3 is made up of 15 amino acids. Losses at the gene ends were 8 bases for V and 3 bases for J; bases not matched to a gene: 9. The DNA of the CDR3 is TGTGCCAGCCGTAAAAGGACAGGCTACACCGGGGAGCTGTTTTTT. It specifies CASRKRTGYTGELFF.